The subject of this entry is one T cell receptor (beta chain). Its specificity is unknown. The data were taken from a study of CD8+ T cells in alopecia areata. Study details: The drug, tofacitinib, lasted 6 to 18 months, followed by 6 months off drug.

In each case, RNA was isolated and then reverse transcribed into cDNA as the sequencing template. The method was immunoSEQ multiplex PCR; TCRdb's version includes in-frame clones alone and lacks a portion of them. The sample contains tens of thousands of clones, approximately 66% of which appear only once. Study conclusions and caveats: Although TCR sharing was seen in mice, sharing across patients was less clear, possibly for HLA-related reasons. Scalp clonality, together with expanded CD8+ clones among the top 100, fell significantly with tofacitinib.

The sample's treatment: oral pan-JAK inhibitor, 5-10 mg twice daily. Sequences were derived from CD8+ T cells sorted from blood, sampled at week 24, from a patient treated with tofacitinib. This receptor was identified in a human donor with alopecia areata.

The CDR3 DNA follows: TGTGCCAGCAGCTTAGCGGCCACGCTCGCCTCTGGGGCCAACGTCCTGACTTTC. Amino acid sequence: CASSLAATLASGANVLTF. This chain connects TRBV7-6 to TRBJ2-6; D is undetermined. The CDR3 is made up of 18 amino acids. V dropped 0 bases and J dropped 0 bases, with 12 bases sitting between them. The germline gives CDR1 SGHVS, CDR2 FNYEAQ.